These 14 T cell receptor beta chains originate from one sample sequenced in a study of T cell responses to AZD1222 COVID-19 vaccine. The method was immunoSEQ multiplex PCR; TCRdb's version includes in-frame clones alone and lacks a portion of them. The table includes under 120,000 clones, roughly 85% detected once. Sequenced here: peripheral blood, sampled 28 days after the second AZD1222 dose. These receptors were taken from an adult who received the AZD1222 COVID-19 vaccine.

This clone showed up just a few times. The sample has other DNA sequences that encode this CDR3 too. The chain carries TRBV7-2 and TRBJ2-3, with TRBD1 matching 7 bases. Trimming cost V 1 base and J 1 base; bases outside gene matches: 5. The CDR3 runs to 16 residues. The germline CDR1 and CDR2 sequences are SGHTA and FQGNSA. CDR3: CASSLGTGYGTDTQYF. CDR3 sequence (DNA): TGTGCCAGCAGCTTAGGGACAGGCTACGGCACAGATACGCAGTATTTT.

CDR3: CASSQIYRGGGGPGHF. The CDR3 coding sequence is TGCGCCAGCAGCCAGATATACAGGGGTGGTGGAGGGCCGGGGCATTTT. V gene TRBV23-1 combines with J gene TRBJ1-5; 7 bases agree with TRBD1. TRBV23-1 is given ORF status, its function remaining uncertain. V was clipped by 6 bases and J by 15 bases; unmatched bases: 23. This CDR3 spans 16 amino acids.

This clone appeared once. The chain carries TRBV30 and TRBJ2-7; 8 bases are a match to TRBD1. The CDR3 has 13 residues. The germline V gene encodes CDR1 GTSNPN and CDR2 SVGIG (reference sequence). V lost 0 bases and J lost 9; bases outside the gene matches: 7. The CDR3 here is CAWSVQGGPMQYF. DNA of the CDR3: TGTGCCTGGAGTGTACAGGGGGGTCCAATGCAGTACTTC.

For the CDR3, the DNA is TGTGCCAGCAGCGGGACAGGGGACTATGGCTACACCTTC. As protein: CASSGTGDYGYTF. The chain combines TRBV27 with TRBJ1-2; TRBD1 aligns across 10 bases. The length of the CDR3 is 13 residues. After removal of 6 bases from V and 3 bases from J, the junction contained 1 base not matched to a gene. Germline V gene sequence: CDR1 MNHEY, CDR2 SMNVEV (reference sequence).

The chain couples TRBV7-9 to TRBJ2-5, with a tentative D call TRBD1 (6 bases). CDR3 length: 15 residues. Trimming shortened V by 1 base and J by 4 bases, and 13 bases separated the two germline ends. The germline gives CDR1 SEHNR, CDR2 FQNEAQ (reference sequence). The CDR3 nucleotides are TGTGCCAGCAGCTTAGGAGGGATAGGGGGAGAGACCCAGTACTTC. Its protein is CASSLGGIGGETQYF.

In its sample, this clone was seen once. The chain has TRBV7-2 and TRBJ2-1; possible D gene TRBD2, 6 bases. CDR3 length equals 15 residues. Trimming removed 5 bases from V and 2 bases from J, with 13 bases in between. Germline assignment: CDR1 SGHTA and CDR2 FQGNSA. The CDR3 region has the DNA TGTGCCAGCAGCCCGGGAGTCGGGGCCTACAATGAGCAGTTCTTC. The encoded protein is CASSPGVGAYNEQFF.

This clone showed up just once. J is TRBJ2-1 and V is TRBV11-2; 7 nucleotides align to TRBD1. The CDR3 extends over 16 amino acids. With V trimmed by 3 bases and J by 5 bases, 10 bases remained unmatched. Germline V gene data show CDR1 as SGHAT and CDR2 as FQNNGV. CDR3 coding DNA: TGTGCCAGCAGCTTCTCTTTAGGGGGCGGAAACAATGAGCAGTTCTTC. Translation gives CASSFSLGGGNNEQFF.

This clone appeared once. The gene calls are TRBV29-1 and TRBJ1-1; TRBD1 matches at 7 bases. Germline lookup yields CDR1 SQVTM and CDR2 ANQGSEA. This CDR3 spans 14 amino acids. Unmatched junction bases numbered 12, after V lost 6 bases and J lost 5 bases. CDR3 sequence: CSVQRATGETEAFF. The CDR3 bases are TGCAGCGTACAAAGGGCCACAGGGGAGACTGAAGCTTTCTTT.

V usage is TRBV27 and J usage is TRBJ2-1; the D is unclear. V was clipped by 8 bases and J by 2 bases, with 4 bases between them. The CDR3 loop spans 11 amino acids. Germline CDR1 MNHEY, CDR2 SMNVEV (reference sequence). CDR3 region: CASLTYNEQFF. For the CDR3, the DNA is TGTGCCAGCTTAACCTACAATGAGCAGTTCTTC.

The genes are TRBV6-4 and TRBJ1-2; 8 bases line up with TRBD1. V dropped 7 bases and J dropped 4; count of bases not matched to a gene: 11. Germline values: CDR1 MRHNA, CDR2 SNTAGT. CDR3 length: 15 amino acids. The DNA of the CDR3 is TGTGCCAGCAAGGGAGGACAGGGAGATTCCTATGGCTACACCTTC. It yields the protein CASKGGQGDSYGYTF.

The chain joins TRBV6-5 to TRBJ2-5, with D tentatively TRBD2 (5 bases). This CDR3 is built from 14 residues. Germline V lookup: CDR1 MNHEY, CDR2 SVGAGI. Trimming took off 5 bases at V and 6 bases at J, with 16 bases between the two ends. The CDR3 reads CASSPHEGRKTQYF. Here the CDR3 DNA reads TGTGCCAGCAGTCCTCATGAGGGTCGGAAGACCCAGTACTTC.

This chain uses TRBV27 with TRBJ2-7; 12 positions agree with TRBD1. CDR1 is MNHEY and CDR2 is SMNVEV in the germline V gene (reference sequence). V was pared by 4 bases and J by 6 bases, with 4 bases of the junction left unmatched. This CDR3 is built from 14 residues. Here the CDR3 reads CASSSGTGGPEQYF. The DNA for the CDR3 is TGTGCCAGCAGTTCCGGGACAGGGGGCCCCGAGCAGTACTTC.

This clone is a singleton in its sample. The chain joins TRBV10-1 to TRBJ2-2, with 12 bases aligning to TRBD2. Germline V gene sequence: CDR1 WNHNN, CDR2 SYGVQD (reference sequence). CDR3 length: 18 residues. V dropped 6 bases and J dropped 2; count of bases not matched to a gene: 10. CDR3: CASRATSGRPRNTGELFF. As DNA, the CDR3 is TGCGCCAGCAGGGCCACTAGCGGGAGGCCCCGTAACACCGGGGAGCTGTTTTTT.

V usage is TRBV19 and J usage is TRBJ1-5; no clear D. CDR3 length equals 12 residues. Trimming removed 5 bases at V and 10 bases at J, with 12 bases between. Germline V CDR1 and CDR2: LNHDA, SQIVND (reference sequence). The CDR3 DNA reads TGTGCCAGTAGTGAGACGGATGTCCCCCAGCATTTT. It yields the protein CASSETDVPQHF. The variable domain in full, completed from reference TRBV19 and TRBJ1-5, reads DGGITQSPKYLFRKEGQNVTLSCEQNLNHDAMYWYRQDPGQGLRLIYYSQIVNDFQKGDIAEGYSVSREKKESFPLTVTSAQKNPTAFYLCASSETDVPQHFGDGTRLSIL.